Listed below are T cell receptor beta chains from one sample, sequenced in a study of metastatic and nonmetastatic thyroid tumors. TCRdb re-called clones via MiXCR from the PCR reads. The table includes around 20,000 clones, around 34% detected once. The specimen sequenced was tumor tissue. These receptors originate from a female donor with papillary thyroid cancer or a benign thyroid nodule (not recorded which). Some clones in this sample may be carry-over from other donors' samples. CDR3s include the opening cysteine and the closing phenylalanine or tryptophan. The order of the fields is CDR3 length, D gene, J gene, V gene, clone size, CDR3 DNA, CDR3 protein. The D gene is left open where the match is weak. Some rows mark clone size as missing; the rest say once, few, many or name a class of expanded clone.

>16|TRBD1|TRBJ1-2|TRBV12-3/TRBV12-4|few
TGTGCCAGCAGTTCATCTTACGCGGGACAGGGCTATGGCTACACCTTC
CASSSSYAGQGYGYTF
>15|-|TRBJ2-4|TRBV28|few
TGTGCCAGCATTCGGAGGTCGGGGGCCAAAAACATTCAGTACTTC
CASIRRSGAKNIQYF
>15|TRBD2|TRBJ2-1|TRBV6-1|-
TGTGCCAGCAGTGGGGCAGCGGGAGAGTGGAATGAGCAGTTCTTC
CASSGAAGEWNEQFF
>16|TRBD2|TRBJ2-1|TRBV7-3|few
TGTGCCAGCAGACACGAGGGGAGACTAGCGGCGGATGAGCAGTTCTTC
CASRHEGRLAADEQFF
>14|-|TRBJ1-4|TRBV6-1|-
TGTGCCAGCAGTCCTAGCCATTCTCGGGCCTCTCTTCTTTTT
CASSPSHSRASLLF
>13|TRBD1|TRBJ2-7|TRBV7-6|-
TGTGCCAGCAGCTTAGCGGCAGGGGGCGAGCAGTACTTC
CASSLAAGGEQYF
>11|TRBD1|TRBJ1-2|TRBV30|-
TGTGCCTGTGACAGGGCGCTCGGCTACACCTTC
CACDRALGYTF
>17|TRBD1|TRBJ2-7|TRBV7-6|-
TGTGCCAGCAGCTTAGGGGGTGGGGGACAGGGATCGTTCGAGCAGTACTTC
CASSLGGGGQGSFEQYF
>16|-|TRBJ1-6|TRBV5-5|-
TGTGCCAGCAGCTTTCTTCCAAGCTCCTATAATTCACCCCTCCACTTT
CASSFLPSSYNSPLHF
>18|TRBD1|TRBJ1-3|TRBV20-1|-
TGCAGTGCTAGAGATTCTTTTAGGGACAGGGGGAAAGGTAACACCATATATTTT
CSARDSFRDRGKGNTIYF
>15|-|TRBJ2-7|TRBV9|-
TGTGCCAGCAGCGTAGCAGGGACATTTTCCTGCGAGCAGTACTTC
CASSVAGTFSCEQYF
>14|-|TRBJ2-2|TRBV28|-
TGTGCCAGCAGGCACGGGACCAACACCGGGGAGCTGTTTTTT
CASRHGTNTGELFF
>12|TRBD2|TRBJ2-7|TRBV12-3/TRBV12-4|few
TGTGCCAGCAGTTATCGGGGGGGAGAGCAGTACTTC
CASSYRGGEQYF
>14|TRBD1|TRBJ1-2|TRBV20-1|-
TGCAGTGCTCGGAGGGGACAGGGAAACTATGGCTACACCTTC
CSARRGQGNYGYTF
>15|TRBD1|TRBJ1-1|TRBV28|-
TGTGCCAGCAGTCGTATAAGGACAGGGGACACTGAAGCTTTCTTT
CASSRIRTGDTEAFF